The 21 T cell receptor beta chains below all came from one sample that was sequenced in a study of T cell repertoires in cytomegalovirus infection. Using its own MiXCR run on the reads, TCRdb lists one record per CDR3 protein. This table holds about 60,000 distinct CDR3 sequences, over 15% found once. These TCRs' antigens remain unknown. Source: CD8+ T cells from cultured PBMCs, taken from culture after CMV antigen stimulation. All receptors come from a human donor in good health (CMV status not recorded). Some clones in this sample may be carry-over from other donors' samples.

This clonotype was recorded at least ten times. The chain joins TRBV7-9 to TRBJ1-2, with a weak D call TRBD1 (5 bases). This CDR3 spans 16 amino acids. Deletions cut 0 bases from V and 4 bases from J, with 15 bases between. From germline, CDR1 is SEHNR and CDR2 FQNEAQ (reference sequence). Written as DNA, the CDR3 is TGTGCCAGCAGCTTAGCCGGACAAACCGCGTTCTATGGCTACACCTTC. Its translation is CASSLAGQTAFYGYTF.

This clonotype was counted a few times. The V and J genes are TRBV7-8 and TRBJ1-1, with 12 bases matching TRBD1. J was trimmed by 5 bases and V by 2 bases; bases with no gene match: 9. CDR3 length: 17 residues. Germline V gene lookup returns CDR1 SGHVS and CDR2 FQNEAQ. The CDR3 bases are TGTGCCAGCAGCTTACGGGGACAGGGGGCTAGGTGGACTGAAGCTTTCTTT. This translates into CASSLRGQGARWTEAFF.

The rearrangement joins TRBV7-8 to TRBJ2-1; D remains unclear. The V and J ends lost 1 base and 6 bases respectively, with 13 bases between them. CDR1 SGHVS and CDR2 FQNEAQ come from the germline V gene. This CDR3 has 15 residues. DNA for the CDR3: TGTGCCAGCAGCTTAGATCGAGATTTCGTCAATGAGCAGTTCTTC. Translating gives CASSLDRDFVNEQFF.

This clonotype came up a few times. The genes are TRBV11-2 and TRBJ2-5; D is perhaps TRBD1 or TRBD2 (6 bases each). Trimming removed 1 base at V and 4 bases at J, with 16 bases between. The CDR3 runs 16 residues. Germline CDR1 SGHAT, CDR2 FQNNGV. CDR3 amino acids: CASSLGGRGPGETQYF. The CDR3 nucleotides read TGTGCCAGCAGCTTAGGAGGTCGGGGGCCCGGAGAGACCCAGTACTTC.

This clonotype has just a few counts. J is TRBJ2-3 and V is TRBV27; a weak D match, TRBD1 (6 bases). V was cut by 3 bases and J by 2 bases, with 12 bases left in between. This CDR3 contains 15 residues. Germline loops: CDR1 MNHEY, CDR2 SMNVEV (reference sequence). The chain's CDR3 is CASSLYRVSTDTQYF. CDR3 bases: TGTGCCAGCAGTTTGTACAGGGTTTCCACAGATACGCAGTATTTT.

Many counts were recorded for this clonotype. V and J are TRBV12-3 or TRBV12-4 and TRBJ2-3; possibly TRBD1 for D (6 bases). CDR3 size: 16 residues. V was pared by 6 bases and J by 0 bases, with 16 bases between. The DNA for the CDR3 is TGTGCCAGCAGAACAACCGGGACACCGAGCACAGATACGCAGTATTTT. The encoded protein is CASRTTGTPSTDTQYF.

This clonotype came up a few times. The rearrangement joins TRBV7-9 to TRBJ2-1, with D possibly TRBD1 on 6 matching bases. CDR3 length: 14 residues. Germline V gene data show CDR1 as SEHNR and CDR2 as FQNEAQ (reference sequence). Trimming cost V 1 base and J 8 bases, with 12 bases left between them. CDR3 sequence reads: CASSLDLRGDEQFF. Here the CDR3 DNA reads TGTGCCAGCAGCTTAGACCTCAGGGGCGATGAGCAGTTCTTC. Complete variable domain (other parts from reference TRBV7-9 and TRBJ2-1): DTGVSQNPRHKITKRGQNVTFRCDPISEHNRLYWYRQTLGQGPEFLTYFQNEAQLEKSRLLSDRFSAERPKGSFSTLEIQRTEQGDSAMYLCASSLDLRGDEQFFGPGTRLTVL.

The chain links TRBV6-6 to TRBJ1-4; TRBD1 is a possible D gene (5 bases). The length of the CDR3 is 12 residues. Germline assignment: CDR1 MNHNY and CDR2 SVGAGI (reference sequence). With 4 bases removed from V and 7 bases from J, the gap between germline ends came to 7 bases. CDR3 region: CASSSGGEKLFF. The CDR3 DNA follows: TGTGCCAGCAGTTCCGGGGGTGAAAAACTGTTTTTT.

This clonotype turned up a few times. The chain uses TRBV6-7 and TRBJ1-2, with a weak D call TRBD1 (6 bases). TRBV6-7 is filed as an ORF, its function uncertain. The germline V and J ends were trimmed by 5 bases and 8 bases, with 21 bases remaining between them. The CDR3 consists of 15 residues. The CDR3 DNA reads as TGTGCCAGCAGTCCCAGTTTCGGGCCCAGGGGCGGCTACACCTTC. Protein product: CASSPSFGPRGGYTF.

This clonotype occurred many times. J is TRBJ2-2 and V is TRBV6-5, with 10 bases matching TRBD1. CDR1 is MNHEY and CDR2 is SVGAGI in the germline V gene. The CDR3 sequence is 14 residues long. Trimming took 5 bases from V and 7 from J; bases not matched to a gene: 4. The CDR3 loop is CASSPGQGVGELFF. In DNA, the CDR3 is TGTGCCAGCAGTCCAGGACAGGGGGTCGGGGAGCTGTTTTTT.

The CDR3 DNA follows: TGTGCCAGCAGCTTAGCGGGATCGAGAGAAAAGGAGACCCAGTACTTC. It yields the protein CASSLAGSREKETQYF. The V call is TRBV7-6, the J call TRBJ2-5; no firm D call. The CDR3 consists of 16 residues. Trimming took off 0 bases at V and 5 bases at J, with 16 bases between the two ends. Germline CDR1 and CDR2: SGHVS and FNYEAQ.

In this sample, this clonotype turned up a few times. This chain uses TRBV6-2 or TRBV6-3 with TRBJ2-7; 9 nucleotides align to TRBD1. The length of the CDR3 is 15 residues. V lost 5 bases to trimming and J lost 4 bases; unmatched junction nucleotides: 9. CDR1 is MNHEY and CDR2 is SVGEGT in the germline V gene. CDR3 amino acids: CASSTSGQGKYEQYF. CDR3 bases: TGTGCCAGCAGTACCTCGGGACAGGGAAAATACGAGCAGTACTTC.

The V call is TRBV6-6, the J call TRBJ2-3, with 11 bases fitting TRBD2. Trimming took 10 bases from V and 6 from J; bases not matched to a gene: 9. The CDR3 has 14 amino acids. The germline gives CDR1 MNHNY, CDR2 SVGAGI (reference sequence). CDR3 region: CAIETGLAADTQYF. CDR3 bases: TGTGCCATCGAAACGGGACTAGCGGCCGATACGCAGTATTTT.

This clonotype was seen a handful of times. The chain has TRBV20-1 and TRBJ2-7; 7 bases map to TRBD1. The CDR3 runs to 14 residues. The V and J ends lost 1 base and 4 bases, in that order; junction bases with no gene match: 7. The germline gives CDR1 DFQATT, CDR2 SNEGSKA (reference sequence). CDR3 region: CSARGTGDDYEQYF. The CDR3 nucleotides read TGCAGTGCTAGAGGTACAGGGGATGATTACGAGCAGTACTTC.

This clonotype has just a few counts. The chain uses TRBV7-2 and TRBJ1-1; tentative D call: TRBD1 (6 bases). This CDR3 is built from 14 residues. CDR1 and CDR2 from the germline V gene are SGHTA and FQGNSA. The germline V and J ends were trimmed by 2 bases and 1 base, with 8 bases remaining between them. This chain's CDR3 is CASSLSTGNTEAFF. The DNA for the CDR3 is TGTGCCAGCAGCTTATCGACAGGGAACACTGAAGCTTTCTTT.

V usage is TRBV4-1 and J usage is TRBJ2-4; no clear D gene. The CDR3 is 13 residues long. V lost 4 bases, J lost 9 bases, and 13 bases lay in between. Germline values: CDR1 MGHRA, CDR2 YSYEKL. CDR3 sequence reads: CASSPGPNGIQYF. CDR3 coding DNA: TGCGCCAGCAGCCCCGGCCCGAACGGCATTCAGTACTTC.

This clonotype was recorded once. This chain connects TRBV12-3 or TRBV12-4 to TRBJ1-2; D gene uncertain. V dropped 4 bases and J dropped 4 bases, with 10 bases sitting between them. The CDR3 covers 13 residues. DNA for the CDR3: TGTGCCAGCAGTTCCGGGAAATCCTATGGCTACACCTTC. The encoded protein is CASSSGKSYGYTF.

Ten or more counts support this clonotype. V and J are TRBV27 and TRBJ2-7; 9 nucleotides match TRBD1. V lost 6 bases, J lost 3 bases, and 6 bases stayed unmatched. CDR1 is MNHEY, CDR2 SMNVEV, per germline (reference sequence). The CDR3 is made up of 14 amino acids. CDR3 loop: CASSRDRVIYEQYF. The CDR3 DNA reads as TGTGCCAGCAGCCGGGACAGGGTCATCTACGAGCAGTACTTC.

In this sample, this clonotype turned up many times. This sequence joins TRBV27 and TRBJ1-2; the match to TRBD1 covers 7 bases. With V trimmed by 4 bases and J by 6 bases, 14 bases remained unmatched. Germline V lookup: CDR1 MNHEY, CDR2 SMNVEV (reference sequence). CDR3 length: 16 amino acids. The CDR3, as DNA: TGTGCCAGCAGTTATCTAAGAGGGGGCAGGGGCCATGGCTACACCTTC. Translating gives CASSYLRGGRGHGYTF.

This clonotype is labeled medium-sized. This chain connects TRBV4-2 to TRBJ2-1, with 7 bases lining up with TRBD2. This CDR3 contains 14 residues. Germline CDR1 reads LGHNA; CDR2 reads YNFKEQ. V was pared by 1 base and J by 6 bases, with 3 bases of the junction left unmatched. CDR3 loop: CASSQAWGGNEQFF. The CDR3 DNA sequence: TGTGCCAGCAGCCAAGCGTGGGGGGGCAATGAGCAGTTCTTC.

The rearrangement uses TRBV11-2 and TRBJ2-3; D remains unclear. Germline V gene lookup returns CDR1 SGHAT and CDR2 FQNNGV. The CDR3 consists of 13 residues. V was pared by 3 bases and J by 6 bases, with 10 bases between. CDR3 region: CASSFGNGDTQYF. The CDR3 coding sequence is TGTGCCAGCAGCTTTGGTAACGGCGATACGCAGTATTTT. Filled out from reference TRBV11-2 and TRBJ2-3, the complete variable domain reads EAGVAQSPRYKIIEKRQSVAFWCNPISGHATLYWYQQILGQGPKLLIQFQNNGVVDDSQLPKDRFSAERLKGVDSTLKIQPAKLEDSAVYLCASSFGNGDTQYFGPGTRLTVL.